A selection of T cell receptor beta chains follows, all from one sample in a study of blood T cell repertoires in COVID-19. TCRdb keeps only in-frame clones here, not all; method: immunoSEQ multiplex PCR. The data contain 150,000 to 200,000 clones, about four fifths of them singletons. Sequencing input: peripheral blood. The receptors derive from a woman in her 70s with COVID-19, enrolled during active disease. Both conserved end residues are part of each CDR3. Each record gives: J gene, V gene, clone size, D gene, CDR3 DNA, CDR3 protein. A D gene is named only where the DNA matches it firmly. Only some rows state a clone size, as once, few, many or a class for expanded clones.

j_gene: TRBJ2-1
v_gene: TRBV5-8
abundance: -
d_gene: TRBD2
CDR3nt: TGTGCCAGCAGCCTCACTAGCGGGAGGAGTGAGCAGTTCTTC
CDR3aa: CASSLTSGRSEQFF

j_gene: TRBJ2-6
v_gene: TRBV14
abundance: few
d_gene: -
CDR3nt: TGTGCCAGCAGACACTTGGCGGTTTTCTCTGGGGCCAACGTCCTGACTTTC
CDR3aa: CASRHLAVFSGANVLTF

j_gene: TRBJ2-1
v_gene: TRBV6-5
abundance: few
d_gene: -
CDR3nt: TGTGCCAGCACCCTAAAAGTCTCCTACAATGAGCAGTTCTTC
CDR3aa: CASTLKVSYNEQFF

j_gene: TRBJ1-1
v_gene: TRBV30
abundance: -
d_gene: -
CDR3nt: TGTGCCTGGAACAGGGTTTACGTGAACACTGAAGCTTTCTTT
CDR3aa: CAWNRVYVNTEAFF

j_gene: TRBJ2-7
v_gene: TRBV5-1
abundance: -
d_gene: -
CDR3nt: TGCGCCAGCAGCTTGGCGGAACAGGGCGAGCAGTACTTC
CDR3aa: CASSLAEQGEQYF

j_gene: TRBJ2-4
v_gene: TRBV7-9
abundance: -
d_gene: -
CDR3nt: TGTGCCAGCAGCTTAGAGGCCCTCCGCAGGAACATTCAGTACTTC
CDR3aa: CASSLEALRRNIQYF

j_gene: TRBJ1-5
v_gene: TRBV28
abundance: few
d_gene: -
CDR3nt: TGTGCCAGCAACCGACAGAACAATCAGCCCCAGCATTTT
CDR3aa: CASNRQNNQPQHF

j_gene: TRBJ2-3
v_gene: TRBV5-1
abundance: -
d_gene: TRBD1
CDR3nt: TGCGCCAGCAGCTTGGGACAGGGGTTTGCAGATACGCAGTATTTT
CDR3aa: CASSLGQGFADTQYF

j_gene: TRBJ2-7
v_gene: TRBV14
abundance: -
d_gene: TRBD2
CDR3nt: TGTGCCAGCAGCCAAGGACTAGCACTCGAGCAGTACTTC
CDR3aa: CASSQGLALEQYF

j_gene: TRBJ1-5
v_gene: TRBV28
abundance: -
d_gene: TRBD1
CDR3nt: TGTGCCAGCAGGACAGGGGGCAGTCAGCCCCAGCATTTT
CDR3aa: CASRTGGSQPQHF

j_gene: TRBJ2-3
v_gene: TRBV6-2/TRBV6-3
abundance: few
d_gene: TRBD2
CDR3nt: TGTGCCAGCAGTTACTCAGAGCGGGACACAGATACGCAGTATTTT
CDR3aa: CASSYSERDTDTQYF

j_gene: TRBJ2-3
v_gene: TRBV7-3
abundance: -
d_gene: -
CDR3nt: TGTGCCAGCAGCTTAACGGGGCCAGATACGCAGTATTTT
CDR3aa: CASSLTGPDTQYF

j_gene: TRBJ2-1
v_gene: TRBV18
abundance: -
d_gene: -
CDR3nt: TGTGCCAGCTCACCACAACGTACGGAGGAGCAGTTCTTC
CDR3aa: CASSPQRTEEQFF

j_gene: TRBJ2-2
v_gene: TRBV19
abundance: -
d_gene: -
CDR3nt: TGTGCCAGTAGGAACTACAGGGACACCGGGGAGCTGTTTTTT
CDR3aa: CASRNYRDTGELFF

j_gene: TRBJ1-1
v_gene: TRBV5-1
abundance: -
d_gene: -
CDR3nt: TGCGCCAGCAGCTTGGGGGTCCCCGAGGGCACTGAAGCTTTCTTT
CDR3aa: CASSLGVPEGTEAFF

j_gene: TRBJ1-6
v_gene: TRBV30
abundance: -
d_gene: TRBD1
CDR3nt: TGTGCCTTCCGGGACAGGGCCAATAATTCACCCCTCCACTTT
CDR3aa: CAFRDRANNSPLHF

j_gene: TRBJ2-6
v_gene: TRBV6-4
abundance: -
d_gene: -
CDR3nt: TGTGCCAGCAGCCGAGGTGGGAGCTCTGGGGCCAACGTCCTGACTTTC
CDR3aa: CASSRGGSSGANVLTF

j_gene: TRBJ2-3
v_gene: TRBV28
abundance: -
d_gene: -
CDR3nt: TGTGCCAGCAGTTTAGGAGGGGGCAAACCCCCAGATACGCAGTATTTT
CDR3aa: CASSLGGGKPPDTQYF

j_gene: TRBJ1-5
v_gene: TRBV9
abundance: once
d_gene: -
CDR3nt: TGTGCCAGCAGCCCCGGGGGCAATCAGCCCCAGCATTTT
CDR3aa: CASSPGGNQPQHF

j_gene: TRBJ2-1
v_gene: TRBV11-2
abundance: -
d_gene: TRBD2
CDR3nt: TGTGCCAGCAGCCAGACTAGCGGGAGAAGGAATGAGCAGTTCTTC
CDR3aa: CASSQTSGRRNEQFF

j_gene: TRBJ1-1
v_gene: TRBV7-2
abundance: -
d_gene: -
CDR3nt: TGTGCCAGCAGCGGGGCTGGCGCTAGTTACACTGAAGCTTTCTTT
CDR3aa: CASSGAGASYTEAFF

j_gene: TRBJ2-3
v_gene: TRBV5-8
abundance: -
d_gene: TRBD2
CDR3nt: TGTGCCAGCAGCATTCCGACTAGCGGGAGAGCGAATACGCAGTATTTT
CDR3aa: CASSIPTSGRANTQYF

j_gene: TRBJ2-1
v_gene: TRBV6-2/TRBV6-3
abundance: few
d_gene: -
CDR3nt: TGTGCCAGCAGCTCCGCGGAGCACCAGTTCTTC
CDR3aa: CASSSAEHQFF

j_gene: TRBJ1-2
v_gene: TRBV18
abundance: -
d_gene: TRBD1
CDR3nt: TGTGCCAGCTCACCACAAGAGGGACAGGGTGGCTACACCTTC
CDR3aa: CASSPQEGQGGYTF

j_gene: TRBJ1-6
v_gene: TRBV7-8
abundance: -
d_gene: -
CDR3nt: TGTGCCAGCAGCTTGGACGGGAATAATTCACCCCTCCACTTT
CDR3aa: CASSLDGNNSPLHF

j_gene: TRBJ1-1
v_gene: TRBV19
abundance: few
d_gene: TRBD1
CDR3nt: TGTGCCAGTAGTTGGGACAGGGGGTTGAGGGGCACTGAAGCTTTCTTT
CDR3aa: CASSWDRGLRGTEAFF

j_gene: TRBJ2-1
v_gene: TRBV5-1
abundance: once
d_gene: TRBD1
CDR3nt: TGCGCCAGCAGCCTCGGGACAGGGGGATACAATGAGCAGTTCTTC
CDR3aa: CASSLGTGGYNEQFF

j_gene: TRBJ1-2
v_gene: TRBV5-1
abundance: -
d_gene: -
CDR3nt: TGCGCCAGCAGCTTAAGTGGGGACTCTGGCTACACCTTC
CDR3aa: CASSLSGDSGYTF

j_gene: TRBJ1-4
v_gene: TRBV5-5
abundance: few
d_gene: -
CDR3nt: TGTGCCAGCAGCCGTGGCGTCGGGGTGAATAATGAAAAACTGTTTTTT
CDR3aa: CASSRGVGVNNEKLFF

j_gene: TRBJ2-2
v_gene: TRBV7-2
abundance: -
d_gene: -
CDR3nt: TGTGCCAGCAGCTTAGCGCGTGAGAGCCTGGGGGAGCTGTTTTTT
CDR3aa: CASSLARESLGELFF

j_gene: TRBJ2-7
v_gene: TRBV4-1
abundance: -
d_gene: -
CDR3nt: TGCGCCAGCAGCCAAAGCACCTTCCCCGGACAGACGTCCTACGAGCAGTACTTC
CDR3aa: CASSQSTFPGQTSYEQYF

j_gene: TRBJ2-1
v_gene: TRBV29-1
abundance: -
d_gene: TRBD1
CDR3nt: TGCAGCGCCACGCGACCAGGGGGCGCGATGGGCTACAATGAGCAGTTCTTC
CDR3aa: CSATRPGGAMGYNEQFF